A selection of T cell receptor beta chains follows, all from one sample in a study of T cell responses to AZD1222 COVID-19 vaccine. Clones were sequenced by immunoSEQ multiplex PCR, and TCRdb holds only the in-frame ones, with some missing. The table shows around 95,000 clones, with 85% to 95% occurring only once. Sequences were derived from peripheral blood, sampled on day 0 of AZD1222 vaccination. The receptors were sampled from an adult in good health. Both conserved end residues are part of each CDR3. D genes are given only for firm matches. Expanded clones get a size class; other rows say once, few or many, or leave the size out.

d_call,v_call,j_call,clone_size,cdr3_aa,cdr3_nt
TRBD1,TRBV4-1,TRBJ1-4,NA,CASSPFPQGNEKLFF,TGCGCCAGCAGCCCTTTCCCACAGGGGAATGAAAAACTGTTTTTT
NA,TRBV12-3/TRBV12-4,TRBJ1-5,few,CASSSWQNQPQHF,TGTGCCAGCAGTTCCTGGCAGAATCAGCCCCAGCATTTT
NA,TRBV15,TRBJ1-5,NA,CATSRGDGSSPQHF,TGTGCCACCAGCAGAGGGGACGGTTCGTCGCCCCAGCATTTT
NA,TRBV28,TRBJ1-5,few,CASRPGQLNQPQHF,TGTGCCAGCAGGCCGGGGCAGCTCAATCAGCCCCAGCATTTT
NA,TRBV28,TRBJ2-7,NA,CASSVGDRSYEQYF,TGTGCCAGCAGTGTTGGGGACCGTTCCTACGAGCAGTACTTC
NA,TRBV10-1,TRBJ2-3,NA,CASVEGQGGTQYF,TGCGCCAGTGTGGAAGGCCAAGGAGGGACGCAGTATTTT
NA,TRBV23-1,TRBJ2-7,NA,CASSSVSVVIKCEQYF,TGCGCCAGCAGTTCAGTTTCGGTCGTAATCAAGTGCGAGCAGTACTTC
NA,TRBV6-5,TRBJ2-5,NA,CASSYLSSEETQYF,TGTGCCAGCAGTTACTTAAGCAGCGAAGAGACCCAGTACTTC
NA,TRBV19,TRBJ1-5,few,CASSKTGTRDQPQHF,TGTGCCAGTAGTAAAACCGGGACACGAGATCAGCCCCAGCATTTT
NA,TRBV15,TRBJ2-7,NA,CATSRDLERTEQYF,TGTGCCACCAGCAGAGATCTGGAGCGGACGGAGCAGTACTTC
NA,TRBV5-6,TRBJ2-1,NA,CASSLGGRTGLGQFF,TGTGCCAGCAGCTTGGGAGGGCGTACAGGGCTAGGGCAGTTCTTC
TRBD2,TRBV5-1,TRBJ2-7,NA,CASSSSGTSVTYEQYF,TGCGCCAGCAGCTCCTCCGGGACTAGCGTCACCTACGAGCAGTACTTC
NA,TRBV28,TRBJ2-7,NA,CASSSPTSSHSYEQYF,TGTGCCAGCAGTTCTCCTACTAGCTCTCACTCCTACGAGCAGTACTTC
TRBD1,TRBV30,TRBJ1-1,NA,CAWSRSGGTEAFF,TGTGCCTGGAGTAGGTCAGGGGGCACTGAAGCTTTCTTT
NA,TRBV28,TRBJ1-1,NA,CASSLKRLNTEAFF,TGTGCCAGCAGTTTAAAGAGATTGAACACTGAAGCTTTCTTT